The source of this TCR beta chain is a study of low-dose radiotherapy and immunotherapy resistance in tumors. The germline V and J ends were trimmed by 2 bases and 7 bases, with 12 bases remaining between them. CDR3 size: 14 residues. Germline assignment: CDR1 SGHTA and CDR2 FQGNSA. Alpha- and beta-chain coverage of first-strand cDNA came from TRAV- and TRBV-specific primers. The authors amplified TCRs for about 20 PCR cycles with a constant-region primer and a V-primer adapter. TCRdb reprocessed the reads via MiXCR and lists one record per CDR3 protein. The data show under 95,000 distinct CDR3 sequences, 15% to 20% seen once. This clonotype came up many times. The sample's time point: before trial treatment.

This TCR was sampled from a male donor with prostate cancer. V is TRBV7-2 and J is TRBJ1-5; D may be TRBD1 (5 bases). The sample consisted of PBMCs, taken before treatment. The CDR3 nucleotides read TGTGCCAGCAGCTTACGCAGCGAGGGGCAGCCCCAGCATTTT. This translates into CASSLRSEGQPQHF.